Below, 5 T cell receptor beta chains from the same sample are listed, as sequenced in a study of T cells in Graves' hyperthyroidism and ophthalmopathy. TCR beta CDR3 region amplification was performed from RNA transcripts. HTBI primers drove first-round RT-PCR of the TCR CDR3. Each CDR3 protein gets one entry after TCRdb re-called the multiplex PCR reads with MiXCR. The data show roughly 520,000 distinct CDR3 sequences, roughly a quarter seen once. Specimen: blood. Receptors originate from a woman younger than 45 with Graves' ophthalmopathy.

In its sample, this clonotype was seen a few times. CDR3 amino acids: CASSRRDQPQHF. CDR3 in DNA: TGTGCCAGCTCACGGAGGGACCAGCCCCAGCATTTT. This rearrangement joins TRBV18 to TRBJ1-5, with D tentatively TRBD1 (5 bases). The CDR3 has 12 amino acids. Trimming left V 4 bases short and J 7 bases short, with 8 bases between. Germline CDR1 KGHSH, CDR2 LQKENI.

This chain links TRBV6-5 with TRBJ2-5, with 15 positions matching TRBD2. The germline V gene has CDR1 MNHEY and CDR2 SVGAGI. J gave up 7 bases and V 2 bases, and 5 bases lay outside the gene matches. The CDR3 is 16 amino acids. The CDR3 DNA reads TGTGCCAGCAGTTACGGACTAGCGGGGGGGCGGGGGACCCAGTACTTC. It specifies CASSYGLAGGRGTQYF.

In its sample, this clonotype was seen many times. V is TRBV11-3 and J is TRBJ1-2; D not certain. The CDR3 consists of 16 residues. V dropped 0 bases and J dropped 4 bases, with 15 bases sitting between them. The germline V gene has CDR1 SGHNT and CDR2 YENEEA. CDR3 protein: CASSLEATLLSYGYTF. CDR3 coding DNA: TGTGCCAGCAGCTTAGAGGCCACGCTGCTATCCTATGGCTACACCTTC.

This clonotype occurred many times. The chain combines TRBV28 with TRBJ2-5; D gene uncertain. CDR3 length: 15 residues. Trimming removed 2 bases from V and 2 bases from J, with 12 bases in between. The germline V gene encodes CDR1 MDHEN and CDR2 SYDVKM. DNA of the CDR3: TGTGCCAGCAGTTTAGCAGCGTCATTGCAAGAGACCCAGTACTTC. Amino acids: CASSLAASLQETQYF. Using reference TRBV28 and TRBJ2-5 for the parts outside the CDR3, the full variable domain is DVKVTQSSRYLVKRTGEKVFLECVQDMDHENMFWYRQDPGLGLRLIYFSYDVKMKEKGDIPEGYSVSREKKERFSLILESASTNQTSMYLCASSLAASLQETQYFGPGTRLLVL.

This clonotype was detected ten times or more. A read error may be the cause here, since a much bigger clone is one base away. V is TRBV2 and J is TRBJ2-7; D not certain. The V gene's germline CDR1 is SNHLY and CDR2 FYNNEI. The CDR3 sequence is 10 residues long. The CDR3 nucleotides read TGTGCCAGCGGGTCCTACGGGCAGTACTTC. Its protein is CASGSYGQYF.